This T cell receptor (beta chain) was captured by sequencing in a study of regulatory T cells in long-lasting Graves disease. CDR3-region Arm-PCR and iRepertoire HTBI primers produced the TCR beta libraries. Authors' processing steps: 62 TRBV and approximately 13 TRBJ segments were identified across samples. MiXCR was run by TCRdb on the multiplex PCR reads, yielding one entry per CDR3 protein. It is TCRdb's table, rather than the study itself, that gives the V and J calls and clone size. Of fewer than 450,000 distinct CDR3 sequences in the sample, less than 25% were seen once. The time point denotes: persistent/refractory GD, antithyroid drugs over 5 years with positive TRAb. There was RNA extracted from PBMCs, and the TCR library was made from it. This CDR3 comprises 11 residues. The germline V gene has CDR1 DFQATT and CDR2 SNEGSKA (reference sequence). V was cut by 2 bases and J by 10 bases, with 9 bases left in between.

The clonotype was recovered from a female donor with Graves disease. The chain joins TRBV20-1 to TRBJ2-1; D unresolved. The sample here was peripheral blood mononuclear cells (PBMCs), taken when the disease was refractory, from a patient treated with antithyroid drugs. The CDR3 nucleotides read TGCAGTGCTAGAATCCTTGGGGAGCAGTTCTTC. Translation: CSARILGEQFF.